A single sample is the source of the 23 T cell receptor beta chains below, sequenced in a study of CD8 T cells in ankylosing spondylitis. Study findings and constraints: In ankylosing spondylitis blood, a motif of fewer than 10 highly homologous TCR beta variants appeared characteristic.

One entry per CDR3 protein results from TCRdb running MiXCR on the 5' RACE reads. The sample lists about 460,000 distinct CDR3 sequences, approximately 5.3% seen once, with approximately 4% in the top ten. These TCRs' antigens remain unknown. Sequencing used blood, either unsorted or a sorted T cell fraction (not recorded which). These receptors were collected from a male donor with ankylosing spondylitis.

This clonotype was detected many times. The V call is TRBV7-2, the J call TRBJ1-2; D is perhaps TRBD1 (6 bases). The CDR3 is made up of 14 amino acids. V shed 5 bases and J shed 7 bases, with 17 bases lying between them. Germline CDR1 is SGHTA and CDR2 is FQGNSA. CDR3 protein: CASSVRDQGFGYTF. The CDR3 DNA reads TGTGCCAGCAGCGTCCGGGACCAGGGGTTTGGCTACACCTTC.

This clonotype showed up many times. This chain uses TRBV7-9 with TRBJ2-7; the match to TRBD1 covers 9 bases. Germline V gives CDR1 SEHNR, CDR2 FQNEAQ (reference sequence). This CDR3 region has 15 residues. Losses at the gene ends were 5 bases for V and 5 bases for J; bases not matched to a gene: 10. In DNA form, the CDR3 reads TGTGCCAGCAGCGGATGGGACAGGGTAGGCCACGAGCAGTACTTC. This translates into CASSGWDRVGHEQYF.

CDR3 bases: TGTGCCAGCAGCTCTAGCGGGGGGGCCGGCCCCCAGTACTTC. It encodes CASSSSGGAGPQYF. This chain uses TRBV5-5 with TRBJ2-5; 12 bases map to TRBD2. Germline V gene lookup returns CDR1 SGHKS and CDR2 YYEKEE (reference sequence). V gave up 3 bases and J gave up 9 bases; unmatched junction bases: 6. The CDR3 is made up of 14 amino acids.

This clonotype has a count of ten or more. The CDR3 loop is CSASYGDQPQHF. As DNA, the CDR3 is TGCAGTGCTAGTTACGGAGATCAGCCCCAGCATTTT. This rearrangement joins TRBV20-1 to TRBJ1-5, with no clear D. This CDR3 has 12 amino acids. Trimming removed 3 bases at V and 5 bases at J, with 8 bases between. The germline CDR1 and CDR2 sequences are DFQATT and SNEGSKA (reference sequence).

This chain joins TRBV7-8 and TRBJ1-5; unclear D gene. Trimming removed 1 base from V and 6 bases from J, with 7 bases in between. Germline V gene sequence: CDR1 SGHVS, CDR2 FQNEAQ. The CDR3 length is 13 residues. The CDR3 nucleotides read TGTGCCAGCAGCTTAGGTCCCACTCAGCCCCAGCATTTT. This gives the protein CASSLGPTQPQHF.

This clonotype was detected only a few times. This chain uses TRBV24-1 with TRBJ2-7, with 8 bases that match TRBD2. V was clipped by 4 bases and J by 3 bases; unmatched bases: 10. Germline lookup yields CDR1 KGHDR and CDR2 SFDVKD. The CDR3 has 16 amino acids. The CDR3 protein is CATSDPRQAGGYEQYF. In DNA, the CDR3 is TGTGCCACCAGTGACCCTCGACAGGCGGGGGGCTACGAGCAGTACTTC.

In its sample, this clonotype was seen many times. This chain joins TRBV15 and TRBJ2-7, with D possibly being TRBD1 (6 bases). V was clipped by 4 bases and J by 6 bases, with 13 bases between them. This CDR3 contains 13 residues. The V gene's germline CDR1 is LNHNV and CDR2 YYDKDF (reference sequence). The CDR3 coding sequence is TGTGCCACCAGCAACTTAGAGGGGGTCGAGCAGTACTTC. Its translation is CATSNLEGVEQYF.

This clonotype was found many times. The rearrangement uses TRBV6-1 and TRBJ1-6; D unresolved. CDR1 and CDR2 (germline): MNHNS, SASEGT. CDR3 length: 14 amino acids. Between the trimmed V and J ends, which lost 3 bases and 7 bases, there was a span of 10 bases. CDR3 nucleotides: TGTGCCAGCAGTGAGGCGGCAGAAAATTCACCCCTCCACTTT. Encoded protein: CASSEAAENSPLHF.

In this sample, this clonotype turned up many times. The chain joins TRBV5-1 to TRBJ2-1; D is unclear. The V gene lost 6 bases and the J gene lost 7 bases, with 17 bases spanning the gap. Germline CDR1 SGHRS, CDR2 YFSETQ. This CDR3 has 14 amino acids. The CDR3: CASKYSFTRNEQFF. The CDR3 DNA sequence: TGCGCCAGCAAATATAGCTTTACCCGGAATGAGCAGTTCTTC.

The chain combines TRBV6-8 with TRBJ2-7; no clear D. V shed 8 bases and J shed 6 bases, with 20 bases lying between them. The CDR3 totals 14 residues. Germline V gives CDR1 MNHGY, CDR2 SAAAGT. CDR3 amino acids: CASGRRQSIGEQYF. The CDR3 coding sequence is TGTGCCAGCGGACGGCGACAAAGCATCGGCGAGCAGTACTTC.

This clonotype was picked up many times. CDR3 bases: TGTGCCAGCAGCTTGACAGACATCACCGGGGAGCTGTTTTTT. This sequence encodes CASSLTDITGELFF. This chain joins TRBV7-9 and TRBJ2-2; tentative D call: TRBD1 (5 bases). With 3 bases removed from V and 4 bases from J, the gap between germline ends came to 9 bases. CDR1 and CDR2 (germline): SEHNR, FQNEAQ (reference sequence). The CDR3 is 14 amino acids.

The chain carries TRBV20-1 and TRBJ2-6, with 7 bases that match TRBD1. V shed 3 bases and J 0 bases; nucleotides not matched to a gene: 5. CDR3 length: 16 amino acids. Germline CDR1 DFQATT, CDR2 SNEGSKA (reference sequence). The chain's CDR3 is CSARDRLNSGANVLTF. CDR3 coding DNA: TGCAGTGCTAGGGACAGGTTAAACTCTGGGGCCAACGTCCTGACTTTC.

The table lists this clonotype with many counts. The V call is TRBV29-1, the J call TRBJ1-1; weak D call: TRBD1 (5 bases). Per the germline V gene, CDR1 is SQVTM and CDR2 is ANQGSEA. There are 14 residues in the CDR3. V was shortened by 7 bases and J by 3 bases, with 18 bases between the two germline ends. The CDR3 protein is CSAYGVQGDTEAFF. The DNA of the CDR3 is TGCAGCGCATATGGTGTCCAAGGGGACACTGAAGCTTTCTTT.

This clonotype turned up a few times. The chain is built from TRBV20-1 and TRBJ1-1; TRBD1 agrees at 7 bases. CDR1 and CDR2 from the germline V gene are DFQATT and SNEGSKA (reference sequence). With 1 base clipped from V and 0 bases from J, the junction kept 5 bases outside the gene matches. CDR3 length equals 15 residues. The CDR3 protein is CSARASGTVNTEAFF. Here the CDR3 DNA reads TGCAGTGCTAGAGCATCCGGGACAGTGAACACTGAAGCTTTCTTT.

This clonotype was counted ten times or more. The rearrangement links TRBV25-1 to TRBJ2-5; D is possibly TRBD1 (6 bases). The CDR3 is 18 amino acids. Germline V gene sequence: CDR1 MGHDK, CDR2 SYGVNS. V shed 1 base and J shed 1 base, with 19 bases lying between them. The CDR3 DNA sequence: TGTGCCAGCAGTGAATCCCCATGGGCAGGGGCGCGCCAAGAGACCCAGTACTTC. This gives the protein CASSESPWAGARQETQYF.

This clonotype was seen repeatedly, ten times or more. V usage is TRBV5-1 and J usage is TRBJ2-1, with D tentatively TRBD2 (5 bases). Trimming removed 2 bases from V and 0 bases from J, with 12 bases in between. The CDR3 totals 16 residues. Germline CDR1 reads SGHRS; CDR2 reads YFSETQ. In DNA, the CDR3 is TGCGCCAGCAGCTTTTCGGGCGGGCCCTCCTACAATGAGCAGTTCTTC. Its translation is CASSFSGGPSYNEQFF.

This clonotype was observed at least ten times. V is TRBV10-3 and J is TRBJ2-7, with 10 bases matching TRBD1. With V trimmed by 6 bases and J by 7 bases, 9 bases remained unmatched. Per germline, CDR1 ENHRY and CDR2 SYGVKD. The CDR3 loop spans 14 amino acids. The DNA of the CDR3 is TGTGCCATCAGAACCGGGACAGGGGTGAAGGAGCAGTACTTC. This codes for CAIRTGTGVKEQYF.

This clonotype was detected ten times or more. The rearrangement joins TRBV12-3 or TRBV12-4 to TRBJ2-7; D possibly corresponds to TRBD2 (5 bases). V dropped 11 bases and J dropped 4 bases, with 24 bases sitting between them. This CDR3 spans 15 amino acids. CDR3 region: CAGSRGSSNLYEQYF. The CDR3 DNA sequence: TGTGCCGGATCCCGCGGGTCGTCGAACTTGTACGAGCAGTACTTC.

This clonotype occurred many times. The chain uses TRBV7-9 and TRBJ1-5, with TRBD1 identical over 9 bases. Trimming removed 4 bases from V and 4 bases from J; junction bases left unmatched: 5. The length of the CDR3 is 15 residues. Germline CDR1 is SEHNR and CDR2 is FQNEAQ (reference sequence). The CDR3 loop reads CASSSDGTGNQPQHF. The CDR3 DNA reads TGTGCCAGCAGCTCCGACGGGACAGGGAATCAGCCCCAGCATTTT. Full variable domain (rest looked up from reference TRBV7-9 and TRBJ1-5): DTGVSQNPRHKITKRGQNVTFRCDPISEHNRLYWYRQTLGQGPEFLTYFQNEAQLEKSRLLSDRFSAERPKGSFSTLEIQRTEQGDSAMYLCASSSDGTGNQPQHFGDGTRLSIL.

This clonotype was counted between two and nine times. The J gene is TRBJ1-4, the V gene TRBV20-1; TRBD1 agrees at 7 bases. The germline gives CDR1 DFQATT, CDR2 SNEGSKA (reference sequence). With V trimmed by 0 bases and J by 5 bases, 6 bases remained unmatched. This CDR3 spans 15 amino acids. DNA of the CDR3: TGCAGTGCTAGAGATCGGATCAGGGGGAATGAAAAACTGTTTTTT. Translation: CSARDRIRGNEKLFF.

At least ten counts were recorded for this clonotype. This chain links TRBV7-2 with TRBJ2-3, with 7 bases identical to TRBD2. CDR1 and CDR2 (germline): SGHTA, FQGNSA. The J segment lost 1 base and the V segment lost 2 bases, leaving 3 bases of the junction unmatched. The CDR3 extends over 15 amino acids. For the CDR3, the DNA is TGTGCCAGCAGCTTATTCCGGGGGGGCACAGATACGCAGTATTTT. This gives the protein CASSLFRGGTDTQYF.

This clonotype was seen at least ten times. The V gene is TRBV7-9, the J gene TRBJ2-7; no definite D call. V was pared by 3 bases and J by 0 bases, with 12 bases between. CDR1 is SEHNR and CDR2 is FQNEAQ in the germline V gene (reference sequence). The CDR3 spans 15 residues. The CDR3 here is CASSFHTHRSYEQYF. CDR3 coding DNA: TGTGCCAGCAGCTTCCACACCCACCGCTCCTACGAGCAGTACTTC.

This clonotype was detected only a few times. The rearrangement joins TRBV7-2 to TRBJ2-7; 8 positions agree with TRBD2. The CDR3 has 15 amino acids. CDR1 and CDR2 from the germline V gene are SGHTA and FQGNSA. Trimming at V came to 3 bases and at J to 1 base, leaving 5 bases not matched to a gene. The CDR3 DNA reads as TGTGCCAGCAGCTTTGGACTAGCTCCGTCCTACGAGCAGTACTTC. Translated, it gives CASSFGLAPSYEQYF.